This TCR beta chain was captured by sequencing in a study of breast tumors, draining lymph nodes, adjacent tissues. The sample holds a few counts of this clonotype. The CDR3 consists of 15 residues. V trimming: 7 bases; J trimming: 1 base; junction bases outside the gene matches: 7. The V gene's germline CDR1 is MNHEY and CDR2 SMNVEV (reference sequence). MiXCR was run by TCRdb on the multiplex PCR reads, yielding one entry per CDR3 protein. The table has 20,000 to 25,000 distinct CDR3 sequences, roughly a quarter seen once; the top ten hold about 13%. The chain combines TRBV27 with TRBJ2-4, with TRBD2 matching over 7 bases. The origin of this receptor is a female donor with breast cancer. Some clones in this sample may be carry-over from other donors' samples. The material sequenced was breast tumor tissue. CDR3 in amino acids: CASTSGSQAKNIQYF. The CDR3 nucleotides are TGTGCCAGCACTAGCGGTTCGCAGGCCAAAAACATTCAGTACTTC.